The 11 T cell receptor beta chains presented below share a single source sample, sequenced in a study of patients and donors after allogeneic stem cell transplantation (TCRdb year 2020). The method behind the library was RT-PCR. Data came from a NextSeq 550. TCRdb applied fastp at Q25 and MiXCR to the public reads, then kept only in-frame beta chains. Each record represents a unique CDR3 protein, reported with the most common genes and DNA among its rows. This sample is represented by 15,000 to 25,000 distinct CDR3 sequences; 4.5% to 5.5% of them were singletons. The ten largest make up roughly 39% of the sample. Sequenced sample: blood, either unsorted or a sorted T cell fraction (not recorded which). All receptors come from a human donor who was either an allogeneic HSCT recipient or a stem cell or donor lymphocyte infusion donor (not recorded which). It is not recorded whose cells these are; they may come from a transplant donor.

V is TRBV7-9 and J is TRBJ1-1; no clear D gene. The ends were cut back, 1 base at V and 9 bases at J, with 9 bases in the middle. The CDR3 length is 12 residues. CDR1 SEHNR and CDR2 FQNEAQ come from the germline V gene (reference sequence). The CDR3: CASSLDSRQAFF. CDR3 nucleotide sequence: TGTGCCAGCAGCTTAGATTCCAGGCAAGCTTTCTTT. Full variable domain (missing parts from reference TRBV7-9 and TRBJ1-1): DTGVSQNPRHKITKRGQNVTFRCDPISEHNRLYWYRQTLGQGPEFLTYFQNEAQLEKSRLLSDRFSAERPKGSFSTLEIQRTEQGDSAMYLCASSLDSRQAFFGQGTRLTVV.

This clonotype was recorded at least ten times. The V call is TRBV12-3 or TRBV12-4, the J call TRBJ1-5; 11 bases map to TRBD1. The CDR3 consists of 14 residues. The junction had 4 bases not matched to a gene; V was cut back by 6 bases and J by 6 bases. This CDR3 reads CASRGQGDGQPQHF. The CDR3 coding sequence is TGTGCCAGCAGGGGACAGGGGGACGGTCAGCCCCAGCATTTT.

This clonotype appeared a few times. CDR3 residues: CASSPPSLAGSYNEQFF. CDR3 nucleotide sequence: TGTGCCAGCTCACCACCGAGTCTGGCGGGATCCTACAATGAGCAGTTCTTC. The V gene is TRBV18, the J gene TRBJ2-1, with D possibly being TRBD2 (6 bases). Germline V gene lookup returns CDR1 KGHSH and CDR2 LQKENI. The V end was cut by 0 bases, the J end by 1 base, with 13 bases between. The CDR3 loop spans 17 amino acids.

This clonotype has a count of ten or more. This chain links TRBV6-1 with TRBJ2-2, with 7 bases that match TRBD1. Per germline, CDR1 MNHNS and CDR2 SASEGT. CDR3 length: 13 amino acids. The ends lost 4 bases at V and 7 bases at J; junction bases unmatched: 3. This CDR3 is CASSATGSGELFF. Written as DNA, the CDR3 is TGTGCCAGCAGTGCGACAGGGAGCGGGGAGCTGTTTTTT.

This clonotype was recorded at least ten times. The chain links TRBV21-1 to TRBJ2-3; no DNA check was done on the table's D call, TRBD2. TRBV21-1 is annotated as a pseudogene. This CDR3 comprises 17 residues. The CDR3 coding sequence is TGTGCCAGCAGCAGACTGACTAGCGGGAGAGGCACAGATACGCAGTATTTT. It yields the protein CASSRLTSGRGTDTQYF.

This rearrangement joins TRBV14 to TRBJ1-1; a weak D match, TRBD1 (6 bases). The CDR3 contains 14 residues. From germline, CDR1 is SGHDN and CDR2 FVKESK. Trimming removed 2 bases at V and 6 bases at J, with 13 bases between. CDR3 in amino acids: CASSQHRAGAEAFF. In DNA, the CDR3 is TGTGCCAGCAGCCAACACAGGGCGGGGGCTGAAGCTTTCTTT.

This clonotype showed up many times. The rearrangement joins TRBV12-3 or TRBV12-4 to TRBJ1-5; 9 bases fit TRBD1. V lost 5 bases, J lost 7 bases, and 6 bases stayed unmatched. The CDR3 is 14 amino acids. The CDR3 nucleotides read TGTGCCAGCAGTCCCGGACAGGGGCGGCAGCCCCAGCATTTT. Translated: CASSPGQGRQPQHF.

This clonotype appeared many times. This chain connects TRBV5-6 to TRBJ2-5; D may match TRBD1 or TRBD2 (6 bases each). This CDR3 is 16 amino acids long. Germline loops: CDR1 SGHDT, CDR2 YYEEEE. Trimming cost V 4 bases and J 5 bases, with 21 bases left between them. The CDR3 nucleotides read TGTGCCAGCAGCCCTCTAAGCGGAGGGGGGTGGGAGACCCAGTACTTC. Translated, it gives CASSPLSGGGWETQYF.

The J gene is TRBJ1-2, the V gene TRBV6-4; D is perhaps TRBD1 (6 bases). Germline V gives CDR1 MRHNA, CDR2 SNTAGT. The CDR3 length is 15 residues. V was clipped by 5 bases and J by 1 base, with 14 bases between them. In DNA form, the CDR3 reads TGTGCCAGCAGTCAGACAGGTTCCCATAACTATGGCTACACCTTC. It translates to CASSQTGSHNYGYTF.

This clonotype turned up a few times. This chain joins TRBV6-5 and TRBJ1-5; 8 bases are a match to TRBD1. Looked up from germline, CDR1 is MNHEY and CDR2 is SVGAGI. The CDR3 totals 16 residues. Unmatched junction bases numbered 6, after V lost 0 bases and J lost 5 bases. CDR3 loop: CASSYSRQGAHQPQHF. The DNA for the CDR3 is TGTGCCAGCAGTTACTCGAGGCAGGGGGCACATCAGCCCCAGCATTTT.

There are many counts of this clonotype. The chain is built from TRBV7-9 and TRBJ2-7; perhaps D is TRBD1 or TRBD2 (6 bases each). V gave up 5 bases and J gave up 5 bases, with 19 bases separating them. The germline gives CDR1 SEHNR, CDR2 FQNEAQ (reference sequence). This CDR3 spans 15 amino acids. The CDR3 region has the DNA TGTGCCAGCAGCCCCCGAAGGGCAGGGGAGGACGAGCAGTACTTC. Protein: CASSPRRAGEDEQYF.